This T cell receptor beta chain was found in a study of blood T cell repertoires in COVID-19. Using immunoSEQ multiplex PCR, the repertoire was profiled, and TCRdb retains in-frame clones only, with some absent. The sample has some 160,000 clones, around 79% seen once; the top ten hold roughly 8.6%. V lost 0 bases to trimming and J lost 9 bases, with 12 bases between them. Germline CDR1 reads KGHSH; CDR2 reads LQKENI. The CDR3 has 14 amino acids. This chain links TRBV18 with TRBJ2-1; tentatively, D is TRBD1 (5 bases). Sequencing was done on a sample of peripheral blood. The sequence derives from a man in his forties or fifties with active or convalescent COVID-19. CDR3 in amino acids: CASSPPGVGAEQFF. The CDR3 nucleotides are TGTGCCAGCTCACCACCTGGCGTAGGGGCTGAGCAGTTCTTC.